Listed here are 12 T cell receptor beta chains from one sample, sequenced in a study of siplizumab effects on memory and regulatory T cells. Assay used: immunoSEQ multiplex PCR; TCRdb lists only in-frame clones, some missing. Of 50,000 to 70,000 clones in the sample, about 96% were seen once. The sequenced sample was naive CD8+ T cells sorted from blood. Receptors originate from a human donor in good health.

This clone appeared once. This rearrangement joins TRBV28 to TRBJ2-1, with unresolved D. Germline loops: CDR1 MDHEN, CDR2 SYDVKM. Between the trimmed V and J ends, which lost 3 bases and 6 bases, there was a span of 6 bases. The CDR3 length is 12 residues. CDR3: CASSFSPNEQFF. Here the CDR3 DNA reads TGTGCCAGCAGTTTCTCCCCCAATGAGCAGTTCTTC. The whole variable domain, filled in from reference TRBV28 and TRBJ2-1, reads DVKVTQSSRYLVKRTGEKVFLECVQDMDHENMFWYRQDPGLGLRLIYFSYDVKMKEKGDIPEGYSVSREKKERFSLILESASTNQTSMYLCASSFSPNEQFFGPGTRLTVL.

The CDR3 nucleotides are TGTGCCAGCATCGCTTTGGGGTATGATGAAAAACTGTTTTTT. It is translated as CASIALGYDEKLFF. The rearrangement joins TRBV5-6 to TRBJ1-4; D is undetermined. V lost 6 bases to trimming and J lost 6 bases, with 15 bases between them. The CDR3 contains 14 residues. The germline V gene has CDR1 SGHDT and CDR2 YYEEEE.

This clone was seen a single time. The DNA of the CDR3 is TGTGCCAGCAGGGAGGGTCCCGGGGAGCTGTTTTTT. This sequence encodes CASREGPGELFF. This chain uses TRBV7-3 with TRBJ2-2, with D possibly matching TRBD2 (6 bases). This CDR3 is 12 amino acids long. Trimming pared 6 bases from V and 6 bases from J, leaving 8 bases between. The germline CDR1 and CDR2 sequences are SGHTA and FQGTGA.

The V call is TRBV9, the J call TRBJ1-4, with 8 bases aligning to TRBD1. Germline assignment: CDR1 SGDLS and CDR2 YYNGEE. This CDR3 comprises 14 residues. V lost 3 bases and J lost 6; bases outside the gene matches: 4. The CDR3 DNA reads as TGTGCCAGCAGCGCCTCGACAGGGGATGAAAAACTGTTTTTT. This translates into CASSASTGDEKLFF. Full variable domain (outside the CDR3, taken from reference TRBV9 and TRBJ1-4): DSGVTQTPKHLITATGQRVTLRCSPRSGDLSVYWYQQSLDQGLQFLIQYYNGEERAKGNILERFSAQQFPDLHSELNLSSLELGDSALYFCASSASTGDEKLFFGSGTQLSVL.

The gene calls are TRBV6-5 and TRBJ2-3; D not certain. The ends were cut back, 8 bases at V and 2 bases at J, with 8 bases in the middle. In germline, CDR1 is MNHEY, CDR2 SVGAGI. The length of the CDR3 is 12 residues. The CDR3 reads CASSVSTDTQYF. The DNA of the CDR3 is TGTGCCAGCTCGGTTTCCACAGATACGCAGTATTTT.

In DNA form, the CDR3 reads TGTGCCAGCAGGGGGACAGGGATCGGTATTCAGCCCCAGCATTTT. This gives the protein CASRGTGIGIQPQHF. This chain joins TRBV2 and TRBJ1-5, with TRBD1 matching over 9 bases. This CDR3 comprises 15 residues. CDR1 and CDR2 from the germline V gene are SNHLY and FYNNEI. Losses at the gene ends were 6 bases for V and 6 bases for J; bases not matched to a gene: 9.

This chain's CDR3 is CASSPEPSGTYEQYF. The CDR3 nucleotides read TGTGCCAGCAGCCCAGAACCTAGCGGAACCTACGAGCAGTACTTC. The rearrangement uses TRBV9 and TRBJ2-7, with TRBD2 identical over 7 bases. Germline trimming cut 4 bases from V and 2 bases from J; bases unmatched to any gene: 9. CDR3 length: 15 amino acids. The germline V gene encodes CDR1 SGDLS and CDR2 YYNGEE.

This clone was found once. The CDR3 bases are TGTGCCAGCAGTTTATTCTCCACAGATACGCAGTATTTT. This codes for CASSLFSTDTQYF. This chain uses TRBV28 with TRBJ2-3, with D unresolved. Looked up from germline, CDR1 is MDHEN and CDR2 is SYDVKM. CDR3 size: 13 residues. The ends were cut back, 1 base at V and 2 bases at J, with 4 bases in the middle.

V gene TRBV6-5 combines with J gene TRBJ2-1; 8 bases map to TRBD1. Trimming removed 0 bases from V and 15 bases from J; junction bases left unmatched: 4. The CDR3 spans 12 residues. Germline V gives CDR1 MNHEY, CDR2 SVGAGI. The CDR3 nucleotides read TGTGCCAGCAGTTACTCGCAGGGGGCGCGGTTCTTC. This gives the protein CASSYSQGARFF.

The J gene is TRBJ2-1, the V gene TRBV5-6, with 9 bases aligning to TRBD1. This CDR3 region has 13 residues. Trimming cost V 2 bases and J 12 bases; bases outside gene matches: 6. Germline V gene sequence: CDR1 SGHDT, CDR2 YYEEEE. Here the CDR3 DNA reads TGTGCCAGCAGCTTAGGGACAGGGTGGGGGCAGTTCTTC. Translating it yields CASSLGTGWGQFF.

This sequence joins TRBV6-5 and TRBJ2-7; 11 nucleotides line up with TRBD2. Trimming at V came to 2 bases and at J to 3 bases, leaving 0 bases not matched to a gene. Germline values: CDR1 MNHEY, CDR2 SVGAGI. The CDR3 runs 14 residues. In DNA form, the CDR3 reads TGTGCCAGCAGTTACGGACTAGCGGGCTACGAGCAGTACTTC. Protein product: CASSYGLAGYEQYF.

The chain recombines TRBV5-4 with TRBJ1-3; no clear D. The length of the CDR3 is 15 residues. Germline lookup yields CDR1 SGHNT and CDR2 YYREEE (reference sequence). Trimming removed 0 bases from V and 4 bases from J, with 11 bases in between. Here the CDR3 reads CASSLDYGGGNTIYF. As DNA, the CDR3 is TGTGCCAGCAGCTTGGACTACGGAGGGGGAAACACCATATATTTT.